These 2 T cell receptor beta chains were all obtained from the same sample, sequenced in a study of CD4 T cells in relation to SARS-CoV-2 and coronaviruses. Assay: immunoSEQ multiplex PCR; the TCRdb copy retains only in-frame clones and omits some. The sample consists of some 15,000 clones, 75% to 80% of them appearing once. CD4+ T cells from unexposed donors were obtained before the COVID-19 pandemic (2011-2018). The cells were cultured for about ten days before CD4+ T cells were isolated. The antigens for these receptors are not known. The sample consisted of CD4+ T cells from PBMCs, cultured in vitro. The receptors were gathered from a human donor in good health.

The chain recombines TRBV7-2 with TRBJ1-3; D not certain. Trimming took 2 bases from V and 2 from J, leaving 4 bases between them. Germline CDR1 is SGHTA and CDR2 is FQGNSA. The CDR3 has 13 residues. CDR3 DNA: TGTGCCAGCAGCTTAAGCACTGGAAACACCATATATTTT. This gives the protein CASSLSTGNTIYF.

The DNA for the CDR3 is TGCGCCAGCAGCATCACGGGGACCCTCACAGATACGCAGTATTTT. It encodes CASSITGTLTDTQYF. V gene TRBV5-1 combines with J gene TRBJ2-3; D tentatively reads TRBD1 or TRBD2 (5 bases each). V lost 4 bases, J lost 2 bases, and 14 bases lay in between. The germline V gene encodes CDR1 SGHRS and CDR2 YFSETQ. The length of the CDR3 is 15 residues.